What follows are 19 T cell receptor beta chains derived from one specimen sequenced in a study of somatic mutations in cytotoxic T cells in rheumatoid arthritis. Produced via immunoSEQ multiplex PCR; TCRdb's table is partial and in-frame only. The sample yields approximately 21,000 clones, 70% to 90% seen once. The sample taken for sequencing was CD8+ T cells sorted from blood. The receptors derive from an adult with rheumatoid arthritis.

The rearrangement uses TRBV29-1 and TRBJ1-2; D gene unclear. The CDR3 length is 12 residues. The germline CDR1 and CDR2 sequences are SQVTM and ANQGSEA. V lost 4 bases and J lost 2, with 8 bases in between. CDR3 sequence (DNA): TGCAGCGTTGGAGAGTCCAACTATGGCTACACCTTC. Translated, it gives CSVGESNYGYTF.

This chain connects TRBV19 to TRBJ1-2; no firm D call. This CDR3 comprises 16 residues. The V and J ends lost 5 bases and 4 bases respectively, with 20 bases between them. CDR1 LNHDA and CDR2 SQIVND come from the germline V gene (reference sequence). CDR3 DNA: TGTGCCAGTAGTCCAGACGCCTCCGGGCCCCTCTATGGCTACACCTTC. Protein: CASSPDASGPLYGYTF.

This clone has only a few counts. This sequence joins TRBV6-1 and TRBJ2-7, with 10 bases lining up with TRBD1. The ends lost 0 bases at V and 7 bases at J; junction bases unmatched: 3. CDR1 and CDR2 (germline): MNHNS, SASEGT. This CDR3 is 14 amino acids long. This chain's CDR3 is CASSEAGQGQEQYF. The CDR3 DNA is TGTGCCAGCAGTGAAGCGGGACAGGGGCAGGAGCAGTACTTC.

CDR3 sequence: CASSSGGTEAFF. The CDR3 nucleotides are TGTGCCAGCAGCTCAGGGGGGACTGAAGCTTTCTTT. V and J are TRBV5-6 and TRBJ1-1, with 7 bases aligning to TRBD1. V shed 3 bases and J 5 bases; nucleotides not matched to a gene: 1. Per the germline V gene, CDR1 is SGHDT and CDR2 is YYEEEE. The CDR3 totals 12 residues.

This clone was seen once. The chain couples TRBV18 to TRBJ2-7; D remains unclear. CDR3 length: 12 residues. Germline V gene sequence: CDR1 KGHSH, CDR2 LQKENI. The V end was cut by 2 bases, the J end by 0 bases, with 2 bases between. The CDR3 loop is CASSPDSYEQYF. DNA for the CDR3: TGTGCCAGCTCACCAGACTCCTACGAGCAGTACTTC.

V usage is TRBV21-1 and J usage is TRBJ2-1; the table's D call of TRBD2 was not tested on the DNA. TRBV21-1 is flagged as a pseudogene. The CDR3 has 19 residues. CDR3: CASSKGGLAGASSYNEQFF. The CDR3 coding sequence is TGTGCCAGCAGCAAAGGGGGCCTAGCGGGGGCCAGCTCCTACAATGAGCAGTTCTTC.

This sequence joins TRBV6-1 and TRBJ2-7, with TRBD2 as a possible D gene (5 bases). The CDR3 is 15 residues long. The V end lost 6 bases, the J end lost 3 bases, and 18 bases lay between the germline ends. Germline V gives CDR1 MNHNS, CDR2 SASEGT. The CDR3 region has the DNA TGTGCCAGCAGCCAGGCGACCGCCGAGGGCTACGAGCAGTACTTC. This sequence encodes CASSQATAEGYEQYF.

The chain is built from TRBV9 and TRBJ1-3, with a tentative D call TRBD1 (6 bases). The CDR3 is 16 residues long. V shed 4 bases and J shed 2 bases, with 16 bases lying between them. The germline V gene has CDR1 SGDLS and CDR2 YYNGEE. CDR3 sequence (DNA): TGTGCCAGCAGCTCAGGCACAGGGTTGGCTGGAAACACCATATATTTT. This translates into CASSSGTGLAGNTIYF.

The chain combines TRBV4-3 with TRBJ2-7; perhaps TRBD1 as D (5 bases). The CDR3 length is 17 residues. V was clipped by 0 bases and J by 5 bases, with 20 bases between them. The germline gives CDR1 LGHNA, CDR2 YSLEER. This chain's CDR3 is CASSQDVYGRVANEQYF. In DNA, the CDR3 is TGCGCCAGCAGCCAAGATGTGTATGGCAGGGTAGCCAACGAGCAGTACTTC.

CDR3 in DNA: TGTGCCAGCTCACCGATCTTCATCGGCCAGTCTGGAAACACCATATATTTT. It encodes CASSPIFIGQSGNTIYF. The chain combines TRBV18 with TRBJ1-3; D gene unclear. CDR1 and CDR2 from the germline V gene are KGHSH and LQKENI. The CDR3 extends over 17 amino acids. V was pared by 3 bases and J by 1 base, with 16 bases between.

J is TRBJ1-1 and V is TRBV15; the D is unclear. CDR3 length: 17 residues. Between the trimmed V and J ends, which lost 2 bases and 3 bases, there was a span of 19 bases. CDR1 LNHNV and CDR2 YYDKDF come from the germline V gene (reference sequence). The CDR3 nucleotides read TGTGCCACCAGCAGATCCTTAGACTCGTGGGCTGACACTGAAGCTTTCTTT. Translation: CATSRSLDSWADTEAFF. Complete variable domain (other parts from reference TRBV15 and TRBJ1-1): DAMVIQNPRYQVTQFGKPVTLSCSQTLNHNVMYWYQQKSSQAPKLLFHYYDKDFNNEADTPDNFQSRRPNTSFCFLDIRSPGLGDTAMYLCATSRSLDSWADTEAFFGQGTRLTVV.

V is TRBV6-1 and J is TRBJ1-2, with TRBD1 identical over 10 bases. CDR1 is MNHNS, CDR2 SASEGT, per germline. The CDR3 loop spans 17 amino acids. Trimming took 2 bases from V and 8 from J; bases not matched to a gene: 14. The CDR3 DNA sequence: TGTGCCAGCAGTGAACTCGTCTGGACAGGGGGTAATAAGGGCTACACCTTC. Translating it yields CASSELVWTGGNKGYTF.

This clone was picked up a small number of times. V gene TRBV7-9 combines with J gene TRBJ2-7, with 7 bases fitting TRBD1. The junction had 8 bases not matched to a gene; V was cut back by 1 base and J by 5 bases. The germline gives CDR1 SEHNR, CDR2 FQNEAQ (reference sequence). The CDR3 covers 15 residues. The CDR3 DNA reads TGTGCCAGCAGCTTAGGCAATAGGGGGCGGGACGAGCAGTACTTC. Its translation is CASSLGNRGRDEQYF. Full variable domain (missing parts from reference TRBV7-9 and TRBJ2-7): DTGVSQNPRHKITKRGQNVTFRCDPISEHNRLYWYRQTLGQGPEFLTYFQNEAQLEKSRLLSDRFSAERPKGSFSTLEIQRTEQGDSAMYLCASSLGNRGRDEQYFGPGTRLTVT.

The chain joins TRBV5-1 to TRBJ1-1; 11 bases line up with TRBD1. Germline V CDR1 and CDR2: SGHRS, YFSETQ. The CDR3 contains 16 residues. Losses at the gene ends were 0 bases for V and 5 bases for J; bases not matched to a gene: 6. The CDR3 bases are TGCGCCAGCAGCTTGGCCGGACAGGGGGCGAGTACTGAAGCTTTCTTT. Protein product: CASSLAGQGASTEAFF.

The chain has TRBV6-1 and TRBJ2-5, with D perhaps matching TRBD1 or TRBD2 (6 bases each). The CDR3 covers 15 residues. V lost 2 bases to trimming and J lost 4 bases, with 14 bases between them. Germline assignment: CDR1 MNHNS and CDR2 SASEGT. The DNA of the CDR3 is TGTGCCAGCAGTGAATCGGAGGGGGGTGGAGAGACCCAGTACTTC. Translated: CASSESEGGGETQYF.

This rearrangement joins TRBV12-5 to TRBJ2-7, with 8 positions matching TRBD1. V lost 6 bases to trimming and J lost 2 bases; unmatched junction nucleotides: 9. CDR1 and CDR2 from the germline V gene are LGHNT and FRNRAP. The CDR3 extends over 15 amino acids. CDR3 coding DNA: TGTGCTAGTGGGGGATACGGGACAGGCACCTACGAGCAGTACTTC. Protein product: CASGGYGTGTYEQYF.

V is TRBV6-5 and J is TRBJ2-7, with 7 bases lining up with TRBD1. The CDR3 consists of 14 residues. The ends lost 6 bases at V and 2 bases at J; junction bases unmatched: 7. CDR1 is MNHEY, CDR2 SVGAGI, per germline. The CDR3 loop is CASSRTQGAYEQYF. The CDR3 region has the DNA TGTGCCAGCAGCCGCACTCAGGGGGCCTACGAGCAGTACTTC.

The gene calls are TRBV13 and TRBJ2-5; D may match TRBD1 or TRBD2 (5 bases each). This CDR3 region has 14 residues. V was shortened by 0 bases and J by 1 base, with 6 bases between the two germline ends. Germline CDR1 reads PRHDT; CDR2 reads FYEKMQ (reference sequence). CDR3 sequence reads: CASSLGGPQETQYF. CDR3 bases: TGTGCCAGCAGCTTAGGGGGACCCCAAGAGACCCAGTACTTC.

This chain joins TRBV7-8 and TRBJ1-1; D gene unclear. Germline V gives CDR1 SGHVS, CDR2 FQNEAQ. The CDR3 loop spans 14 amino acids. V shed 2 bases and J shed 3 bases, with 10 bases lying between them. CDR3 DNA sequence: TGTGCCAGCAGCTTACGGGTTTCGGACACTGAAGCTTTCTTT. The encoded protein is CASSLRVSDTEAFF.